The rows below give T cell receptor beta chains drawn from one sample of a study of cytomegalovirus exposure and HLA in healthy donors. The table came from immunoSEQ multiplex PCR; TCRdb's copy has only in-frame clones and leaves some out. The sample has approximately 69,000 clones, around 70% seen once. The sequencing input was PBMCs. The receptors were sampled from a woman in her 30s in good health and CMV-seropositive. Each CDR3 is given with its conserved first and last residue. A D gene is named only where the DNA matches it firmly. The size of a clone is reported for some rows only, either as once, few or many, or as a class for expanded clones.

J: TRBJ2-1
V: TRBV10-2
D: .
size: .
DNA: TGCGCCAGCAGTAATGACTTATACAATGAGCAGTTCTTC
CDR3: CASSNDLYNEQFF

J: TRBJ2-1
V: TRBV19
D: .
size: once
DNA: TGTGCCAGTAGAGTAGCGGCCCCTAGCAATGAGCAGTTCTTC
CDR3: CASRVAAPSNEQFF

J: TRBJ2-1
V: TRBV4-3
D: TRBD2
size: .
DNA: TGCGCCAGCAGCCATGACGCGCTACTAGCGGGAAGGGTGCAGAATGAGCAGTTCTTC
CDR3: CASSHDALLAGRVQNEQFF

J: TRBJ2-7
V: TRBV28
D: .
size: .
DNA: TGTGCCAGCAGTCCCTCGGGCCGTGAGCGGGAGCAGTACTTC
CDR3: CASSPSGREREQYF

J: TRBJ1-5
V: TRBV10-2
D: .
size: .
DNA: TGCGCCAGCAGTGGGACAGCCGGTCAGCCCCAGCATTTT
CDR3: CASSGTAGQPQHF

J: TRBJ1-3
V: TRBV30
D: .
size: .
DNA: TGTGCCTGGAGTCGGAGACAGGCATTGCTCTCTGGAAACACCATATATTTT
CDR3: CAWSRRQALLSGNTIYF

J: TRBJ2-7
V: TRBV10-2
D: .
size: .
DNA: TGCGCCAGCAAGAAAGAGACCTACGAGCAGTACTTC
CDR3: CASKKETYEQYF

J: TRBJ2-1
V: TRBV28
D: TRBD2
size: few
DNA: TGTGCCAGCAGCCTAACTAGCGGGAGGGCCAAGAGGAATGAGCAGTTCTTC
CDR3: CASSLTSGRAKRNEQFF

J: TRBJ1-1
V: TRBV5-1
D: .
size: .
DNA: TGCGCCAGCAGCCCTGGAAGGGGGAACACTGAAGCTTTCTTT
CDR3: CASSPGRGNTEAFF

J: TRBJ1-2
V: TRBV10-2
D: TRBD1
size: few
DNA: TGCGCCAGCTTTGGGGACAGGGGGCCTAGTGACTATGGCTACACCTTC
CDR3: CASFGDRGPSDYGYTF

J: TRBJ2-7
V: TRBV19
D: TRBD2
size: .
DNA: TGTGCCAGCTCCTGGGGCGGGAGCTCCTACGAGCAGTACTTC
CDR3: CASSWGGSSYEQYF

J: TRBJ2-2
V: TRBV25-1
D: .
size: .
DNA: TGTGCCAGCAGCCGTACAGAGAACACCGGGGAGCTGTTTTTT
CDR3: CASSRTENTGELFF

J: TRBJ1-1
V: TRBV29-1
D: TRBD1
size: .
DNA: TGCAGCGGACAAACAGGGGGAGACACTGAAGCTTTCTTT
CDR3: CSGQTGGDTEAFF

J: TRBJ2-1
V: TRBV6-1
D: TRBD2
size: few
DNA: TGTGCCAGCAGTGATGTTCGGGCGGGAGTAAGGAATGAGCAGTTCTTC
CDR3: CASSDVRAGVRNEQFF

J: TRBJ1-1
V: TRBV28
D: .
size: .
DNA: TGTGCCAGCAGTTTCCAGGCGATGAACACTGAAGCTTTCTTT
CDR3: CASSFQAMNTEAFF

J: TRBJ2-1
V: TRBV25-1
D: TRBD2
size: once
DNA: TGTGCCAGCAGTGAATCTCGCGCAGGGACTAGCGGGAGTGGTGAGCAGTTCTTC
CDR3: CASSESRAGTSGSGEQFF

J: TRBJ2-7
V: TRBV4-2
D: TRBD2
size: .
DNA: TGTGCCAGCAGCCATCACGCTAGCGGGGGCACCTACGAGCAGTACTTC
CDR3: CASSHHASGGTYEQYF

J: TRBJ1-1
V: TRBV28
D: .
size: once
DNA: TGTGCCAGCAGTGTTGACTTGGACACTGAAGCTTTCTTT
CDR3: CASSVDLDTEAFF

J: TRBJ1-1
V: TRBV6-1
D: .
size: .
DNA: TGTGCCAGCAGTGAAGGCGGGGCTCTCGAGACTGAAGCTTTCTTT
CDR3: CASSEGGALETEAFF

J: TRBJ2-3
V: TRBV7-9
D: .
size: few
DNA: TGTGCCAGCAGCTTTAGTAGAGGGATGGTCCGCGCTACGCAGTATTTT
CDR3: CASSFSRGMVRATQYF

J: TRBJ1-3
V: TRBV18
D: .
size: few
DNA: TGTGCCAGCTCACCGGCAGTATTGGCTGGAAACACCATATATTTT
CDR3: CASSPAVLAGNTIYF

J: TRBJ2-1
V: TRBV5-6
D: .
size: once
DNA: TGTGCCAGCAGCGTAGACCTAGGCGGAGCCTACAATGAGCAGTTCTTC
CDR3: CASSVDLGGAYNEQFF

J: TRBJ2-1
V: TRBV29-1
D: .
size: .
DNA: TGCAGCCTCCCAGGGACCTACAATGAGCAGTTCTTC
CDR3: CSLPGTYNEQFF

J: TRBJ2-7
V: TRBV4-2
D: TRBD2
size: .
DNA: TGTGCCAGCAGCCAAAGAAGGGTAGCGGGAGAAAAGCTCTACGAGCAGTACTTC
CDR3: CASSQRRVAGEKLYEQYF

J: TRBJ1-1
V: TRBV4-1
D: .
size: few
DNA: TGCGCCAGCAGCCAAGATAGACGGGGAGGACGCACTGAAGCTTTCTTT
CDR3: CASSQDRRGGRTEAFF

J: TRBJ2-5
V: TRBV5-1
D: TRBD1
size: .
DNA: TGCGCCAGCAGCTTGACGGGACAGGGGATAGAGACCCAGTACTTC
CDR3: CASSLTGQGIETQYF

J: TRBJ2-7
V: TRBV6-5
D: TRBD1
size: .
DNA: TGTGCCAGCAGTTCACATGACAGGGCCTACGAGCAGTACTTC
CDR3: CASSSHDRAYEQYF

J: TRBJ1-5
V: TRBV10-3
D: .
size: .
DNA: TGTGCCATCAGTGAATTGGAGGGCGACGCGCCCCAGCATTTT
CDR3: CAISELEGDAPQHF

J: TRBJ1-2
V: TRBV6-9
D: TRBD1
size: .
DNA: TGTGCCAGCAGTTTCCGGGACAGGCCGTCTAACTATGGCTACACCTTC
CDR3: CASSFRDRPSNYGYTF

J: TRBJ2-5
V: TRBV4-2
D: .
size: .
DNA: TGTGCCAGCAGCCAATCACCGGGAACGTACTTC
CDR3: CASSQSPGTYF

J: TRBJ2-1
V: TRBV18
D: TRBD2
size: few
DNA: TGTGCCAGCTCCCTGACTAGCGGGAGGGGTGAGCAGTTCTTC
CDR3: CASSLTSGRGEQFF

J: TRBJ2-5
V: TRBV25-1
D: .
size: .
DNA: TGTGCCAGCAGTGAATGGAACAGCCCAGGGGAGACCCAGTACTTC
CDR3: CASSEWNSPGETQYF

J: TRBJ1-1
V: TRBV6-1
D: .
size: .
DNA: TGTGCCAGCGAGGAGGTGGGCACTGAAGCTTTCTTT
CDR3: CASEEVGTEAFF

J: TRBJ2-2
V: TRBV5-1
D: .
size: once
DNA: TGCGCCAGCAGCTTCGACTACACCGGGGAGCTGTTTTTT
CDR3: CASSFDYTGELFF

J: TRBJ1-5
V: TRBV2
D: TRBD1
size: .
DNA: TGTGCCAGCAGTGATGAGGGGGCGGGCAATCAGCCCCAGCATTTT
CDR3: CASSDEGAGNQPQHF

J: TRBJ2-5
V: TRBV7-3
D: TRBD1
size: .
DNA: TGTGCCAGCAGCCCTGGACAGGGACGGACCCAGTACTTC
CDR3: CASSPGQGRTQYF